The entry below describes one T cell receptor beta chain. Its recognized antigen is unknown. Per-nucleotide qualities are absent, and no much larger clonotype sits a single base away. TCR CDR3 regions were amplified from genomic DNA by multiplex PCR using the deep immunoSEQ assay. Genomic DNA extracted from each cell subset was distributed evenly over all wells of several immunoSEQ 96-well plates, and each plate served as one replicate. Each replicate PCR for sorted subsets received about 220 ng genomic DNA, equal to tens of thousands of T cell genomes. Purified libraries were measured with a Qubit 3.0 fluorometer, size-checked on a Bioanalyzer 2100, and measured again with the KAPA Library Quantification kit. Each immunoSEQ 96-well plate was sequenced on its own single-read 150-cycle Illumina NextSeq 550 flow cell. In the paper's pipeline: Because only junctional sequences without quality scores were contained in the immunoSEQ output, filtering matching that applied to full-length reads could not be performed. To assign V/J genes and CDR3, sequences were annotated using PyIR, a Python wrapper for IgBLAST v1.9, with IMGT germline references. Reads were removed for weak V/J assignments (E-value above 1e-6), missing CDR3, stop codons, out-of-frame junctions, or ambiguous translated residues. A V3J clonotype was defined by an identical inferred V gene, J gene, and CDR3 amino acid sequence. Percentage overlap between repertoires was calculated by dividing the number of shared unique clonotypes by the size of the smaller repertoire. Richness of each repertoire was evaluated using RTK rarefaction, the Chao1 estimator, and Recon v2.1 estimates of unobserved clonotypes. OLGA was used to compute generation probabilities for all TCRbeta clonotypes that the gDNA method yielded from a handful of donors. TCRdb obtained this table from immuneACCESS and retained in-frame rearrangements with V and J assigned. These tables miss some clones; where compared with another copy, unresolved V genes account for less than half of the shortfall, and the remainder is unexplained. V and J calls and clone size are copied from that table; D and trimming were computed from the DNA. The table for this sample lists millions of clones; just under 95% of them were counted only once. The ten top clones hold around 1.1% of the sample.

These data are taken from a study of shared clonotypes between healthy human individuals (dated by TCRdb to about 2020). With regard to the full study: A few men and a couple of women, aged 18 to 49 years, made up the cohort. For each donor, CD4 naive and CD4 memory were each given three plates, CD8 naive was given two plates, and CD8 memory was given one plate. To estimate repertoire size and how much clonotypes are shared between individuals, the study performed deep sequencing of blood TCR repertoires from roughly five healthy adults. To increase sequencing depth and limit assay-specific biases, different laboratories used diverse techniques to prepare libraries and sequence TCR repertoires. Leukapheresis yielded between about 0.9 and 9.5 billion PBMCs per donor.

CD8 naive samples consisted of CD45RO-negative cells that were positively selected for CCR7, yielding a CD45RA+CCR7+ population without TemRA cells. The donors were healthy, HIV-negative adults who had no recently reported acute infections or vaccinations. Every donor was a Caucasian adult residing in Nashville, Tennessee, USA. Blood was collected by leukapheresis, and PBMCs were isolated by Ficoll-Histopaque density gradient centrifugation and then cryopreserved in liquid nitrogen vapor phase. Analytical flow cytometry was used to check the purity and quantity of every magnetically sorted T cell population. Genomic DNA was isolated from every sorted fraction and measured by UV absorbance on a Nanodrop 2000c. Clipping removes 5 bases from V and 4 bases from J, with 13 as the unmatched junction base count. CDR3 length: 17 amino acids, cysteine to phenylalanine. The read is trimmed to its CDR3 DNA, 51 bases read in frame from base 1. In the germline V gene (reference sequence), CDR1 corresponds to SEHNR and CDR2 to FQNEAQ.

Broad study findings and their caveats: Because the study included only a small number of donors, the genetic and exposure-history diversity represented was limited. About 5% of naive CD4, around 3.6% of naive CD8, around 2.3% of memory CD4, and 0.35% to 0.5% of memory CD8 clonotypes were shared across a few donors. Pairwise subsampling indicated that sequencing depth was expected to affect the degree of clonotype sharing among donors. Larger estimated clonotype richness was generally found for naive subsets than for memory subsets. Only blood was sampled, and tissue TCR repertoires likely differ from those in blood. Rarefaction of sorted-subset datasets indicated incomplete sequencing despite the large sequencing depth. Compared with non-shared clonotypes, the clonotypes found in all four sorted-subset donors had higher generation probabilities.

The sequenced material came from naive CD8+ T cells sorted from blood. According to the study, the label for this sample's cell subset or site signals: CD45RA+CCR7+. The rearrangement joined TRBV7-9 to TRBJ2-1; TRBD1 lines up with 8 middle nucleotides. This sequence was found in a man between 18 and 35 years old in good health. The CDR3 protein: CASSPQPGQASYNEQFF. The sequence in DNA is TGTGCCAGCAGCCCTCAGCCGGGACAGGCATCTTACAATGAGCAGTTCTTC. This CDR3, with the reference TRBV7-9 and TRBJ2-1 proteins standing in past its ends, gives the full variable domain DTGVSQNPRHKITKRGQNVTFRCDPISEHNRLYWYRQTLGQGPEFLTYFQNEAQLEKSRLLSDRFSAERPKGSFSTLEIQRTEQGDSAMYLCASSPQPGQASYNEQFFGPGTRLTVL.